The 27 T cell receptor beta chains reported below all come from one sample, sequenced in a study of blood T cell repertoires in COVID-19. Measured with immunoSEQ multiplex PCR; TCRdb has only the in-frame clones, and not every one. The profile covers some 94,000 clones, with about 90% appearing a single time and more than 1% taken by the ten largest. Sequenced sample: peripheral blood. These TCRs come from a human donor in a cohort sampled during active COVID-19.

CDR3 bases: TGTGCCAGCAGCTTAGGAGGATCTAATGAAAAACTGTTTTTT. Residues: CASSLGGSNEKLFF. The chain recombines TRBV5-4 with TRBJ1-4, with no clear D. CDR1 SGHNT and CDR2 YYREEE come from the germline V gene (reference sequence). V gave up 2 bases and J gave up 3 bases, with 8 bases separating them. The CDR3 is 14 residues long.

The chain recombines TRBV27 with TRBJ1-5; D gene unclear. V shed 7 bases and J shed 1 base, with 2 bases lying between them. The CDR3 extends over 11 amino acids. In germline, CDR1 is MNHEY, CDR2 SMNVEV (reference sequence). The CDR3 DNA follows: TGTGCCAGCATAAGCAATCAGCCCCAGCATTTT. It yields the protein CASISNQPQHF.

This sequence joins TRBV2 and TRBJ2-1; 7 nucleotides agree with TRBD2. The CDR3 is 13 amino acids. Germline loops: CDR1 SNHLY, CDR2 FYNNEI. After removal of 4 bases from V and 6 bases from J, the junction contained 3 bases not matched to a gene. The CDR3 DNA follows: TGTGCCAGCAGTGGACTAGCCGGCAATGAGCAGTTCTTC. It is translated as CASSGLAGNEQFF.

The J gene is TRBJ2-7, the V gene TRBV4-1; tentatively, D is TRBD2 (5 bases). The CDR3 covers 16 residues. Germline V gene data show CDR1 as MGHRA and CDR2 as YSYEKL. Between the trimmed V and J ends, which lost 4 bases and 0 bases, there was a span of 16 bases. CDR3 sequence (DNA): TGCGCCAGCAGCCCGTACCTCCCGGACTTCTCCTACGAGCAGTACTTC. Amino acid sequence: CASSPYLPDFSYEQYF.

The genes are TRBV7-2 and TRBJ2-3, with 9 bases aligning to TRBD2. The CDR3 covers 16 residues. J was trimmed by 2 bases and V by 2 bases; bases with no gene match: 5. In germline, CDR1 is SGHTA, CDR2 FQGNSA. The CDR3: CASSLLAGLYTDTQYF. The DNA of the CDR3 is TGTGCCAGCAGCTTACTAGCGGGACTTTACACAGATACGCAGTATTTT.

This clone came up once. This rearrangement joins TRBV5-6 to TRBJ2-7; 11 positions match TRBD2. The CDR3 totals 15 residues. The germline V gene encodes CDR1 SGHDT and CDR2 YYEEEE. V gave up 2 bases and J gave up 3 bases; unmatched junction bases: 4. The CDR3: CASSFSGLADYEQYF. DNA of the CDR3: TGTGCCAGCAGCTTCTCGGGACTAGCGGACTACGAGCAGTACTTC. Full variable domain (remainder filled in from reference TRBV5-6 and TRBJ2-7): DAGVTQSPTHLIKTRGQQVTLRCSPKSGHDTVSWYQQALGQGPQFIFQYYEEEERQRGNFPDRFSGHQFPNYSSELNVNALLLGDSALYLCASSFSGLADYEQYFGPGTRLTVT.

This chain joins TRBV20-1 and TRBJ2-7; 7 nucleotides agree with TRBD2. Germline CDR1 is DFQATT and CDR2 is SNEGSKA (reference sequence). This CDR3 region has 11 residues. The V segment lost 6 bases and the J segment 4 bases; nucleotides outside the gene matches: 3. This CDR3 reads CSASGGYEQYF. The CDR3 region has the DNA TGCAGTGCCTCGGGGGGATACGAGCAGTACTTC.

The chain joins TRBV5-1 to TRBJ1-6; 7 nucleotides match TRBD1. CDR3 length: 17 amino acids. Losses at the gene ends were 0 bases for V and 7 bases for J; bases not matched to a gene: 10. The germline V gene encodes CDR1 SGHRS and CDR2 YFSETQ. This CDR3 reads CASSLDSGQAKNSPLHF. Here the CDR3 DNA reads TGCGCCAGCAGCTTGGATTCCGGACAGGCGAAGAATTCACCCCTCCACTTT. The full variable domain, with the rest looked up from reference TRBV5-1 and TRBJ1-6, is KAGVTQTPRYLIKTRGQQVTLSCSPISGHRSVSWYQQTPGQGLQFLFEYFSETQRNKGNFPGRFSGRQFSNSRSEMNVSTLELGDSALYLCASSLDSGQAKNSPLHFGNGTRLTVT.

V gene TRBV4-1 combines with J gene TRBJ2-3; 13 bases agree with TRBD2. With V trimmed by 0 bases and J by 5 bases, 11 bases remained unmatched. The CDR3 has 19 residues. The V gene's germline CDR1 is MGHRA and CDR2 YSYEKL. CDR3 nucleotides: TGCGCCAGCAGCCAAGAGCATGCTGGACTAGCGGGAGTTGGAGATACGCAGTATTTT. Amino acid sequence: CASSQEHAGLAGVGDTQYF.

This clone appeared a few times. V is TRBV5-4 and J is TRBJ1-2; no clear D. Germline V gene sequence: CDR1 SGHNT, CDR2 YYREEE (reference sequence). The ends were cut back, 2 bases at V and 5 bases at J, with 7 bases in the middle. The CDR3 covers 12 residues. The CDR3 reads CASSLPGYGYTF. CDR3 nucleotide sequence: TGTGCCAGCAGCTTACCGGGATATGGCTACACCTTC.

The chain links TRBV7-3 to TRBJ2-3, with 10 bases lining up with TRBD1. The junction had 5 bases not matched to a gene; V was cut back by 4 bases and J by 1 base. The germline CDR1 and CDR2 sequences are SGHTA and FQGTGA. This CDR3 contains 16 residues. The CDR3 protein is CASSSPGTGGTDTQYF. The DNA for the CDR3 is TGTGCCAGCAGCTCCCCAGGGACAGGGGGCACAGATACGCAGTATTTT.

The genes are TRBV12-1 and TRBJ2-7; the D call in the table, TRBD1, was not verified against the DNA. TRBV12-1 is a recognized pseudogene. This CDR3 spans 16 amino acids. CDR3 region: CASTPRRQGRTYEQYF. The DNA for the CDR3 is TGTGCCAGCACCCCGCGCCGACAGGGGCGAACCTACGAGCAGTACTTC.

The V call is TRBV5-1, the J call TRBJ1-2; D is unresolved. In germline, CDR1 is SGHRS, CDR2 YFSETQ. The CDR3 runs 11 residues. With 2 bases removed from V and 8 bases from J, the gap between germline ends came to 7 bases. The CDR3 DNA reads as TGCGCCAGCAGCTTAAGCGGCGGCTACACCTTC. Amino acid sequence: CASSLSGGYTF.

The CDR3 protein is CAFQRGSETDTQYF. The DNA for the CDR3 is TGTGCCTTCCAGCGGGGAAGTGAGACAGATACGCAGTATTTT. The rearrangement uses TRBV5-6 and TRBJ2-3; 7 bases line up with TRBD2. Germline lookup yields CDR1 SGHDT and CDR2 YYEEEE. V lost 10 bases, J lost 3 bases, and 11 bases stayed unmatched. The CDR3 runs 14 residues. Based on the CDR3 plus reference TRBV5-6 and TRBJ2-3, the full variable domain is DAGVTQSPTHLIKTRGQQVTLRCSPKSGHDTVSWYQQALGQGPQFIFQYYEEEERQRGNFPDRFSGHQFPNYSSELNVNALLLGDSALYLCAFQRGSETDTQYFGPGTRLTVL.

The chain has TRBV11-2 and TRBJ2-7, with 7 bases identical to TRBD2. CDR1 is SGHAT, CDR2 FQNNGV, per germline. The CDR3 has 14 residues. Trimming removed 1 base from V and 6 bases from J; junction bases left unmatched: 6. The CDR3 DNA follows: TGTGCCAGCAGCTTAGCGGGACTACCCTCCGAGCAGTACTTC. As protein: CASSLAGLPSEQYF.

V gene TRBV28 combines with J gene TRBJ2-5; 9 bases match TRBD1. The CDR3 runs 15 residues. Germline V CDR1 and CDR2: MDHEN, SYDVKM. V trimming: 5 bases; J trimming: 7 bases; junction bases outside the gene matches: 11. CDR3 loop: CASSLPRQGGRTQYF. CDR3 bases: TGTGCCAGCAGTCTCCCACGACAGGGGGGAAGGACCCAGTACTTC.

The genes are TRBV19 and TRBJ1-6, with 8 bases identical to TRBD1. Germline loops: CDR1 LNHDA, CDR2 SQIVND (reference sequence). Trimming removed 6 bases from V and 9 bases from J; junction bases left unmatched: 10. The CDR3 spans 15 residues. CDR3 coding DNA: TGTGCCAGTAGGACCCAGACAGGGGAAACTTCACCCCTCCACTTT. As protein: CASRTQTGETSPLHF.

This chain connects TRBV3-1 (or the pseudogene TRBV3-2) to TRBJ2-1; D is uncertain. Trimming shortened V by 1 base and J by 3 bases, and 10 bases separated the two germline ends. Germline V gene sequence: CDR1 LGHDT, CDR2 YNNKEL (reference sequence). The CDR3 is 15 residues long. The CDR3 protein is CASSQVPVNYNEQFF. In DNA form, the CDR3 reads TGTGCCAGCAGCCAAGTTCCGGTGAACTACAATGAGCAGTTCTTC.

The chain combines TRBV12-3 or TRBV12-4 with TRBJ1-6; D might be TRBD1 (6 bases). This CDR3 region has 12 residues. V lost 4 bases, J lost 10 bases, and 8 bases lay in between. The CDR3 DNA reads TGTGCCAGCAGTTCGGGGGGCTCACCCCTCCACTTT. Its protein is CASSSGGSPLHF.

The rearrangement joins TRBV7-9 to TRBJ1-6, with D unresolved. Per the germline V gene, CDR1 is SEHNR and CDR2 is FQNEAQ (reference sequence). Trimming removed 1 base from V and 10 bases from J, with 8 bases in between. This CDR3 has 13 residues. The CDR3 bases are TGTGCCAGCAGCTTAGAGCCCCCCTCACCCCTCCACTTT. Translating it yields CASSLEPPSPLHF.

The chain carries TRBV18 and TRBJ2-1; D perhaps matches TRBD2 (6 bases). Trimming took 0 bases from V and 10 from J, leaving 10 bases between them. The CDR3 runs 13 residues. Germline V CDR1 and CDR2: KGHSH, LQKENI. The CDR3 DNA is TGTGCCAGCTCACCACCGGTGCGGGGCGAGCAGTTCTTC. This codes for CASSPPVRGEQFF.

This sequence joins TRBV6-5 and TRBJ1-1, with 7 bases aligning to TRBD1. Losses at the gene ends were 6 bases for V and 1 base for J; bases not matched to a gene: 8. This CDR3 region has 15 residues. Germline lookup yields CDR1 MNHEY and CDR2 SVGAGI. The CDR3 here is CASSQGGQWNTEAFF. In DNA form, the CDR3 reads TGTGCCAGCAGCCAAGGGGGACAGTGGAACACTGAAGCTTTCTTT.

The CDR3 DNA reads as TGCGCCAGCAGTGAGTCGACTAGCGTGGGGGCCAATGAGCAGTTCTTC. Residues: CASSESTSVGANEQFF. The rearrangement joins TRBV10-2 to TRBJ2-1; 8 bases align to TRBD2. The J segment lost 6 bases and the V segment lost 0 bases, leaving 7 bases of the junction unmatched. CDR3 length equals 16 residues. The germline gives CDR1 WSHSY, CDR2 SAAADI.

The CDR3 reads CASSESTAGGTAKNIQYF. The CDR3 nucleotides are TGCGCCAGCAGTGAGTCCACGGCGGGAGGAACAGCCAAAAACATTCAGTACTTC. The rearrangement links TRBV10-2 to TRBJ2-4; 8 positions match TRBD2. Looked up from germline, CDR1 is WSHSY and CDR2 is SAAADI. The CDR3 sequence is 18 residues long. J lost 0 bases, V lost 0 bases, and 7 bases had no gene match.

This sequence joins TRBV5-5 and TRBJ2-1; TRBD2 aligns across 8 bases. Germline CDR1 is SGHKS and CDR2 is YYEKEE (reference sequence). This CDR3 has 15 residues. V lost 2 bases and J lost 7; bases outside the gene matches: 8. The DNA for the CDR3 is TGTGCCAGCAGCTTTAGCAGCGGGAGCGGGAATGAGCAGTTCTTC. This codes for CASSFSSGSGNEQFF.

The chain combines TRBV5-1 with TRBJ1-2; a weak D match, TRBD1 (6 bases). Trimming cost V 2 bases and J 10 bases, with 21 bases left between them. Germline lookup yields CDR1 SGHRS and CDR2 YFSETQ. This CDR3 is built from 15 residues. In DNA form, the CDR3 reads TGCGCCAGCAGCTTACCCGGGACCGCCCGACAGGACTACACCTTC. As protein: CASSLPGTARQDYTF.

J is TRBJ2-7 and V is TRBV5-1; D is unclear. The V end lost 1 base, the J end lost 0 bases, and 11 bases lay between the germline ends. The CDR3 extends over 15 amino acids. CDR1 is SGHRS and CDR2 is YFSETQ in the germline V gene. The CDR3 here is CASSLSSAFSYEQYF. Here the CDR3 DNA reads TGCGCCAGCAGCTTGTCCAGCGCTTTCTCCTACGAGCAGTACTTC.